This is a list of T cell receptor beta chains from one sample in a study of blood T cell repertoires in COVID-19. Assay used: immunoSEQ multiplex PCR; TCRdb lists only in-frame clones, some missing. This table holds about 300,000 clones, more than 80% found once. The source material was peripheral blood. The receptors shown here come from a woman aged 30 to 39 with COVID-19, enrolled during active disease. The CDR3 runs from the conserved cysteine through the conserved F or W. D genes are given only for firm matches. Clone size is given for some rows only: seen once, a few or many times, or a class if the clone is expanded.

d_gene	j_gene	abundance	v_gene	CDR3nt	CDR3aa
NA	TRBJ2-7	NA	TRBV23-1	TGCGCCAGCAGTCTGTGGCAGGGGAGCTCCTACGAGCAGTACTTC	CASSLWQGSSYEQYF
TRBD2	TRBJ2-7	few	TRBV27	TGTGCCAGCAGTGTGACTAGCGGGGGGGGCGAGCAGTACTTC	CASSVTSGGGEQYF
NA	TRBJ2-3	NA	TRBV20-1	TGCAGTGCTAGTCATGGGGCTTCTAGCACAGATACGCAGTATTTT	CSASHGASSTDTQYF
TRBD2	TRBJ2-2	NA	TRBV18	TGTGCCAGCTCCCGGACAGTTTGGACTAGCGAAGCCGGGGAGCTGTTTTTT	CASSRTVWTSEAGELFF
TRBD2	TRBJ2-1	NA	TRBV27	TGTGCCAGCAGTCCGACTAGCGGGAGAAAGGGCTCCTACAATGAGCAGTTCTTC	CASSPTSGRKGSYNEQFF
NA	TRBJ1-1	NA	TRBV27	TGTGCCAGCAGTCCATACCTCAGAACTGAAGCTTTCTTT	CASSPYLRTEAFF
NA	TRBJ1-1	NA	TRBV11-2	TGTGCCAGCAGCTTAGGGGGCGCGTCTTATGGAGCTTTCTTT	CASSLGGASYGAFF
TRBD1	TRBJ2-2	NA	TRBV5-8	TGTGCCAGCAGCTTACCCGGGACAGGGCGGACCGGGGAGCTGTTTTTT	CASSLPGTGRTGELFF
NA	TRBJ2-1	NA	TRBV7-6	TGTGCCAGCAGCTTACGAGGGAGCGGTCGGCCTGGTGAGCAGTTCTTC	CASSLRGSGRPGEQFF
TRBD2	TRBJ2-7	NA	TRBV7-9	TGTGCCAGCAGCCCGACTAGCTACCACGAGCAGTACTTC	CASSPTSYHEQYF
TRBD2	TRBJ2-7	NA	TRBV28	TGTGCCAGCAGTCCATCTAGCGGGGGCGAGCAGTACTTC	CASSPSSGGEQYF
NA	TRBJ1-5	NA	TRBV3-1/TRBV3-2	TGTGCCAGCAGCCGCCACCTAGCCCGCCCAGAGATGGGCAATCAGCCCCAGCATTTT	CASSRHLARPEMGNQPQHF
TRBD1	TRBJ1-1	NA	TRBV27	TGTGCCAGCAGAAAGGACAGGGGGAACACTGAAGCTTTCTTT	CASRKDRGNTEAFF
NA	TRBJ2-7	NA	TRBV27	TGTGCCAGCAGGCTCGGTGCGGGAGAGCAGTACTTC	CASRLGAGEQYF
NA	TRBJ1-1	NA	TRBV2	TGTGCCAGCAGGGGGGAGGGTTGGACTGAAGCTTTCTTT	CASRGEGWTEAFF
TRBD1	TRBJ2-5	NA	TRBV28	TGTGCCAGCAGCTTCCTCGGACAGGGCCAAGAGACCCAGTACTTC	CASSFLGQGQETQYF
NA	TRBJ1-6	few	TRBV14	TGTGCCACGAGTGGGGCAGCGTATAATTCACCCCTCCACTTT	CATSGAAYNSPLHF
NA	TRBJ2-5	NA	TRBV19	TGTGCCAGCGATCCGGGAACCTGGGAGACCCAGTACTTC	CASDPGTWETQYF
TRBD1	TRBJ2-1	NA	TRBV9	TGTGCCAGCAGCTTCAGAGCACAGGGGCCTGTCCCAGGGGGTGAGCAGTTCTTC	CASSFRAQGPVPGGEQFF
TRBD2	TRBJ2-1	NA	TRBV7-3	TGTGCCAGCAGCCAACTAGCGAGCTCCTACAATGAGCAGTTCTTC	CASSQLASSYNEQFF
NA	TRBJ1-5	NA	TRBV11-1	TGTGCCAGCAGCTTAGACAGGGCCGATAGCAATCAGCCCCAGCATTTT	CASSLDRADSNQPQHF
TRBD1	TRBJ1-1	NA	TRBV5-6	TGTGCCAGCAGCCTACAGGGGAGGATAACTGAAGCTTTCTTT	CASSLQGRITEAFF
NA	TRBJ2-7	NA	TRBV7-9	TGTGCCAGCAGTCGCGGACACTATTTGGAGCAGTACTTC	CASSRGHYLEQYF
TRBD1	TRBJ1-5	NA	TRBV6-5	TGTGCCAGCAGCGGGACAGGGAATCAGCCCCAGCATTTT	CASSGTGNQPQHF
TRBD2	TRBJ2-1	NA	TRBV10-1	TGCGCCAGCAGTGAGTCGGCGCGGGAGGAGCAGTTCTTC	CASSESAREEQFF
TRBD2	TRBJ2-3	NA	TRBV5-1	TGCGCCAGCAGCACTGGACTAGCGGTTAGCACAGATACGCAGTATTTT	CASSTGLAVSTDTQYF
TRBD1	TRBJ2-2	NA	TRBV10-1	TGCGCCAGCAGCGGGGGGACAGGGCTGACCGGGGAGCTGTTTTTT	CASSGGTGLTGELFF
TRBD1	TRBJ2-7	NA	TRBV6-2/TRBV6-3	TGTGCCAGCAGTTACTCGACGGGACAGGTGGGCTCCTACGAGCAGTACTTC	CASSYSTGQVGSYEQYF
TRBD1	TRBJ2-3	once	TRBV5-1	TGCGCCAGCAGCTTGGAAGGGACAGGGGCCACAGATACGCAGTATTTT	CASSLEGTGATDTQYF
TRBD1	TRBJ2-7	NA	TRBV11-2	TGTGCCAGCAGCTCTCCATCGGGACAGGGGGAAGGGCAGTACTTC	CASSSPSGQGEGQYF
TRBD1	TRBJ1-5	NA	TRBV10-2	TGCGCCAGCAGTGAGTCAGGGACAGGGCATCAGCCCCAGCATTTT	CASSESGTGHQPQHF
NA	TRBJ2-2	few	TRBV12-5	TGTGCTAGTGGTTTGGTCGGCGGGACCGGGGAGCTGTTTTTT	CASGLVGGTGELFF
NA	TRBJ2-7	NA	TRBV6-6	TGTGCCAGCAGCTCGGACTATTCGCGCGAGCAGTACTTC	CASSSDYSREQYF
NA	TRBJ1-5	NA	TRBV7-9	TGTGCCAGCAGCTTAGATGAGACAAGCAATCAGCCCCAGCATTTT	CASSLDETSNQPQHF
NA	TRBJ1-2	NA	TRBV27	TGTGCCAGCAGGGGCAGCTATGGCTACACCTTC	CASRGSYGYTF
TRBD2	TRBJ2-3	NA	TRBV11-1	TGTGCCAGCAGCTTAGATAGCGGGCCACGCACAGATACGCAGTATTTT	CASSLDSGPRTDTQYF
NA	TRBJ1-5	NA	TRBV30	TGTGCCTGGAGTACAGGGACGGGCAATCAGCCCCAGCATTTT	CAWSTGTGNQPQHF
TRBD2	TRBJ2-3	NA	TRBV2	TGTGCCAGCAGTCTCGGGACTAGCGTGCCAGATACGCAGTATTTT	CASSLGTSVPDTQYF
TRBD1	TRBJ1-2	NA	TRBV30	TGTGCCTGGAGCGAGGGGTACAGGGGTGGCTACACCTTC	CAWSEGYRGGYTF
TRBD1	TRBJ1-2	NA	TRBV10-3	TGTGCCATCGGACAGGGGAGCTATGGCTACACCTTC	CAIGQGSYGYTF
TRBD2	TRBJ2-7	NA	TRBV6-1	TGTGCCAGCAGTGTAGCTCCGGGAGGGTCCTACGAGCAGTACTTC	CASSVAPGGSYEQYF
NA	TRBJ2-2	NA	TRBV7-8	TGTGCCAGCAGCCGCCCGGGAGGGGAGCTGTTTTTT	CASSRPGGELFF
TRBD1	TRBJ1-2	few	TRBV19	TGTGCCACTTCCCCGGGACAGGTTGGCTACACCTTC	CATSPGQVGYTF
TRBD2	TRBJ2-1	NA	TRBV28	TGTGCCAGCAGTTTAACCAAGAGGGAGGGCCATTATATTCCGTTCTTC	CASSLTKREGHYIPFF
TRBD1	TRBJ2-7	NA	TRBV6-5	TGTGCCAGCAGTTACTTGGGACAGGGTTACGAGCAGTACTTC	CASSYLGQGYEQYF
NA	TRBJ2-3	NA	TRBV2	TGTGCCAGCAGTGAAGGTTCTCTCGGAGATACGCAGTATTTT	CASSEGSLGDTQYF
TRBD2	TRBJ2-2	NA	TRBV5-1	TGCGCCAGCAGCTTGGTGGTAGCGGGAACTAACACCGGGGAGCTGTTTTTT	CASSLVVAGTNTGELFF
TRBD2	TRBJ2-3	NA	TRBV13	TGTGCCAGCAGCTTGCCAGCGGGAGCAGATACGCAGTATTTT	CASSLPAGADTQYF
NA	TRBJ1-6	NA	TRBV28	TGTGCCAGCAGCCCATTCGGCGGGGTGTATAATTCACCCCTCCACTTT	CASSPFGGVYNSPLHF
TRBD1	TRBJ2-3	once	TRBV6-5	TGTGCCAGCAGACACAGGGGCCGAGCCTCAGATACGCAGTATTTT	CASRHRGRASDTQYF
TRBD2	TRBJ2-7	NA	TRBV5-1	TGCGCCAGCAGATTTCGAGCGGGAGACTGGAACGAGCAGTACTTC	CASRFRAGDWNEQYF
TRBD1	TRBJ2-7	NA	TRBV7-9	TGTGCCAGCAGCCCGACAGGGCCCTCCTACGAGCAGTACTTC	CASSPTGPSYEQYF